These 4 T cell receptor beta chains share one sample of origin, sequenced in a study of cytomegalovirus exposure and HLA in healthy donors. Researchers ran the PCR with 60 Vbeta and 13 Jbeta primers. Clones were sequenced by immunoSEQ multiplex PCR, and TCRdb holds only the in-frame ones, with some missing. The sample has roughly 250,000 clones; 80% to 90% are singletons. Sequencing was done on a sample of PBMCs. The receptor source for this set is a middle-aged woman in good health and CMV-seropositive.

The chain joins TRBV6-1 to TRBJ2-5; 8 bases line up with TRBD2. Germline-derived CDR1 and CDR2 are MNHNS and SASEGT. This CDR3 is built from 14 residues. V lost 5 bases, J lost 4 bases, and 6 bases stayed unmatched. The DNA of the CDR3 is TGTGCCAGCAGTAGCGGGAGTTTAGGAGAGACCCAGTACTTC. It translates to CASSSGSLGETQYF.

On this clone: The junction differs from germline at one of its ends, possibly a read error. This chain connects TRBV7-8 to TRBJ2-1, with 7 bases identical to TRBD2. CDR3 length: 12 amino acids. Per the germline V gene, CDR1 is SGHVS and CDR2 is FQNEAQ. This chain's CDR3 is CASSPSGNKQFF. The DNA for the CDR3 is TGTGCCAGCAGCCCTAGCGGCAATAAGCAGTTCTTC. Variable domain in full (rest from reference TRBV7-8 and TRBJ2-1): GAGVSQSPRYKVAKRGQDVALRCDPISGHVSLFWYQQALGQGPEFLTYFQNEAQLDKSGLPSDRFFAERPEGSVSTLKIQRTQQEDSAVYLCASSPSGNKQFFGPGTRLTVL.

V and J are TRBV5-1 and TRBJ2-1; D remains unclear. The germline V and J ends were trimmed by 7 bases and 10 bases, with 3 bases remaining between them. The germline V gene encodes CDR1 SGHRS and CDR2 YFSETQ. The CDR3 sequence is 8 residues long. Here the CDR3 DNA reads TGCGCCAGCGAGGAGCAGTTCTTC. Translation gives CASEEQFF.

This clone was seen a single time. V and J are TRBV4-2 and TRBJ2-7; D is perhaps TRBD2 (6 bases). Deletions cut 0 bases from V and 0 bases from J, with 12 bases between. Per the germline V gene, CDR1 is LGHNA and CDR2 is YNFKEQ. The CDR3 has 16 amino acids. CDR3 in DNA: TGTGCCAGCAGCCAAGATCTGCGGGGTGACTCCTACGAGCAGTACTTC. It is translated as CASSQDLRGDSYEQYF.